The 14 T cell receptor beta chains below come from one sample, sequenced in a study of PD-1 blockade in mismatch repair-deficient tumors. The repertoire was sequenced with immunoSEQ multiplex PCR; TCRdb's copy has only in-frame clones and lacks some. Of 30,000 to 45,000 clones in the sample, approximately 83% are singletons; the top ten hold around 0.99%. Sequencing was performed on PBMCs, taken roughly 40 weeks after starting pembrolizumab. The receptors here all came from an adult with mismatch repair-deficient cancer.

The chain recombines TRBV18 with TRBJ2-4, with TRBD2 matching over 13 bases. After removal of 3 bases from V and 1 base from J, the junction contained 15 bases not matched to a gene. This CDR3 is built from 21 residues. Germline CDR1 reads KGHSH; CDR2 reads LQKENI. The DNA for the CDR3 is TGTGCCAGCTCACCCCGACCGCAAATCGGGACTAGCGGGATGGCCAAAAACATTCAGTACTTC. As protein: CASSPRPQIGTSGMAKNIQYF.

The CDR3 here is CASSLPGRGANEQFF. The CDR3 nucleotides are TGTGCCAGCAGCTTACCGGGACGGGGGGCCAATGAGCAGTTCTTC. The rearrangement uses TRBV27 and TRBJ2-1; tentatively, D is TRBD2 (7 bases). This CDR3 is built from 15 residues. Per germline, CDR1 MNHEY and CDR2 SMNVEV (reference sequence). The V gene lost 6 bases and the J gene lost 6 bases, with 18 bases spanning the gap.

V and J are TRBV28 and TRBJ2-7, with D possibly being TRBD1 (6 bases). CDR1 and CDR2 from the germline V gene are MDHEN and SYDVKM. CDR3 length: 15 amino acids. The V end was cut by 0 bases, the J end by 6 bases, with 15 bases between. The CDR3 nucleotides read TGTGCCAGCAGTTTATGGGGCAGGGGAAGCGGCGAGCAGTACTTC. As protein: CASSLWGRGSGEQYF. The variable domain in full, with the rest retrieved from reference TRBV28 and TRBJ2-7, is DVKVTQSSRYLVKRTGEKVFLECVQDMDHENMFWYRQDPGLGLRLIYFSYDVKMKEKGDIPEGYSVSREKKERFSLILESASTNQTSMYLCASSLWGRGSGEQYFGPGTRLTVT.

The chain recombines TRBV4-1 with TRBJ2-3; 10 bases match TRBD2. The CDR3 totals 16 residues. V was clipped by 2 bases and J by 1 base; unmatched bases: 3. Germline V gives CDR1 MGHRA, CDR2 YSYEKL. The CDR3 nucleotides read TGCGCCAGCAGCCAATGGGGGACTAGCGGCACAGATACGCAGTATTTT. The encoded protein is CASSQWGTSGTDTQYF.

The chain combines TRBV14 with TRBJ2-5; TRBD2 might be the D (6 bases). V gave up 5 bases and J gave up 4 bases, with 20 bases separating them. The CDR3 spans 16 residues. CDR1 and CDR2 from the germline V gene are SGHDN and FVKESK. In DNA, the CDR3 is TGTGCCAGCAGCTATCGAACCGGGACTTCACGAGAGACCCAGTACTTC. Its protein is CASSYRTGTSRETQYF.

This clone appeared a single time. The J gene is TRBJ2-3, the V gene TRBV6-1; TRBD2 matches 11 bases. This CDR3 has 14 residues. V gave up 8 bases and J gave up 5 bases; unmatched junction bases: 6. Per germline, CDR1 MNHNS and CDR2 SASEGT. CDR3 amino acids: CASSETSGKDTQYF. CDR3 coding DNA: TGTGCCAGCTCCGAGACTAGCGGGAAAGATACGCAGTATTTT.

This sequence joins TRBV11-1 and TRBJ2-5, with a weak D call TRBD2 (6 bases). The germline V gene has CDR1 SGHAT and CDR2 FQDESV (reference sequence). The ends were cut back, 6 bases at V and 4 bases at J, with 15 bases in the middle. The CDR3 sequence is 14 residues long. CDR3 loop: CASRNPGEGETQYF. DNA of the CDR3: TGTGCCAGCAGAAACCCGGGAGAGGGAGAGACCCAGTACTTC.

This chain connects TRBV19 to TRBJ2-1, with D maybe TRBD2 (6 bases). Germline CDR1 reads LNHDA; CDR2 reads SQIVND (reference sequence). V lost 1 base, J lost 7 bases, and 20 bases lay in between. The CDR3 extends over 17 amino acids. As DNA, the CDR3 is TGTGCCAGTAGTATAGCGGCGCCCGGGACGAGCGGGAATGAGCAGTTCTTC. It is translated as CASSIAAPGTSGNEQFF.

This rearrangement joins TRBV30 to TRBJ2-2; the D gene is possibly TRBD2 (6 bases). In germline, CDR1 is GTSNPN, CDR2 SVGIG (reference sequence). The germline V and J ends were trimmed by 2 bases and 7 bases, with 17 bases remaining between them. This CDR3 has 15 amino acids. CDR3 sequence (DNA): TGTGCCTGGAGTTACAGGTCGTGGACTAACGGGGAGCTGTTTTTT. Its translation: CAWSYRSWTNGELFF.

The chain has TRBV28 and TRBJ2-7; no firm D call. The V and J ends lost 3 bases and 2 bases respectively, with 17 bases between them. Per the germline V gene, CDR1 is MDHEN and CDR2 is SYDVKM. The CDR3 is made up of 16 amino acids. The CDR3 reads CASSLALRIATYEQYF. For the CDR3, the DNA is TGTGCCAGCAGTTTGGCTCTGCGGATCGCTACCTACGAGCAGTACTTC.

V is TRBV5-1 and J is TRBJ2-7; D might be TRBD2 (6 bases). The germline V gene has CDR1 SGHRS and CDR2 YFSETQ. Trimming pared 4 bases from V and 0 bases from J, leaving 11 bases between. The CDR3 spans 14 residues. DNA for the CDR3: TGCGCCAGCAGCCTCGGGACTTTCTCCTACGAGCAGTACTTC. Its protein product is CASSLGTFSYEQYF. The variable domain in full, completed from reference TRBV5-1 and TRBJ2-7, reads KAGVTQTPRYLIKTRGQQVTLSCSPISGHRSVSWYQQTPGQGLQFLFEYFSETQRNKGNFPGRFSGRQFSNSRSEMNVSTLELGDSALYLCASSLGTFSYEQYFGPGTRLTVT.

This chain uses TRBV6-5 with TRBJ2-5, with 11 nucleotides matching TRBD2. This CDR3 is 14 amino acids long. The germline gives CDR1 MNHEY, CDR2 SVGAGI. V was pared by 5 bases and J by 4 bases, with 3 bases of the junction left unmatched. This chain's CDR3 is CASSAGLAGETQYF. DNA for the CDR3: TGTGCCAGCAGTGCCGGACTAGCGGGAGAGACCCAGTACTTC.

The chain links TRBV28 to TRBJ2-3; 9 nucleotides match TRBD2. CDR1 MDHEN and CDR2 SYDVKM come from the germline V gene. The J segment lost 3 bases and the V segment lost 3 bases, leaving 4 bases of the junction unmatched. This CDR3 is built from 15 residues. CDR3 in amino acids: CASSFAGGPTDTQYF. Here the CDR3 DNA reads TGTGCCAGCAGTTTTGCGGGAGGGCCGACAGATACGCAGTATTTT.

The CDR3 reads CATQQMGQHTGELFF. The CDR3 bases are TGTGCCACCCAACAGATGGGGCAGCACACCGGGGAGCTGTTTTTT. This chain uses TRBV19 with TRBJ2-2; TRBD1 is a possible D gene (5 bases). The CDR3 totals 15 residues. Per germline, CDR1 LNHDA and CDR2 SQIVND (reference sequence). V was clipped by 10 bases and J by 3 bases, with 18 bases between them.